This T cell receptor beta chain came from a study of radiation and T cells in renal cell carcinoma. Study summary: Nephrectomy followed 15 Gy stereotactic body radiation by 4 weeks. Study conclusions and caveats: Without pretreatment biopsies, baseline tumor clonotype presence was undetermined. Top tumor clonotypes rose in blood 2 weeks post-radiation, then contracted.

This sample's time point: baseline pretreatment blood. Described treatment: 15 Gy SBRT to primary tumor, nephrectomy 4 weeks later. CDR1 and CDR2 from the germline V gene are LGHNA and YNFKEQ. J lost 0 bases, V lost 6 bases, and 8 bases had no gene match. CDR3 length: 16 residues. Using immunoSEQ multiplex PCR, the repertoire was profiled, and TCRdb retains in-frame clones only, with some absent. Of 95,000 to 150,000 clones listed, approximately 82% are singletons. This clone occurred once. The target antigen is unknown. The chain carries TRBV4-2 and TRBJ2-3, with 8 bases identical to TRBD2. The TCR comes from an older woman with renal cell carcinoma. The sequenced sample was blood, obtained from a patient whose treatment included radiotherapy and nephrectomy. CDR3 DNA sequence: TGTGCCAGCAGTTCCGGGGGGGGCCACAGCACAGATACGCAGTATTTT. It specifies CASSSGGGHSTDTQYF.